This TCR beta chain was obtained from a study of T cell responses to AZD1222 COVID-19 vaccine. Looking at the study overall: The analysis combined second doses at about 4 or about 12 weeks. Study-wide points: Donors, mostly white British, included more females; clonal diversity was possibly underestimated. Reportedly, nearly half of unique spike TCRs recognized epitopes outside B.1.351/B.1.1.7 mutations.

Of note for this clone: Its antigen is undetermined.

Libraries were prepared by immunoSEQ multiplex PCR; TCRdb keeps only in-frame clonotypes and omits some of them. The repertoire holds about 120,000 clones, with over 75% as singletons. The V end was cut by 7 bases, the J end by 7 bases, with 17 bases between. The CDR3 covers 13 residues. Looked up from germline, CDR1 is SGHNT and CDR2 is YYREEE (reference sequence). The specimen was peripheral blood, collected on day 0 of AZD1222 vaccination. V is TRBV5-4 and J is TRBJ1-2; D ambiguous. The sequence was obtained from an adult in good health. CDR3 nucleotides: TGTGCCAGCCGATCCCGCCAATTCGGTGGCTACACCTTC. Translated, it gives CASRSRQFGGYTF.